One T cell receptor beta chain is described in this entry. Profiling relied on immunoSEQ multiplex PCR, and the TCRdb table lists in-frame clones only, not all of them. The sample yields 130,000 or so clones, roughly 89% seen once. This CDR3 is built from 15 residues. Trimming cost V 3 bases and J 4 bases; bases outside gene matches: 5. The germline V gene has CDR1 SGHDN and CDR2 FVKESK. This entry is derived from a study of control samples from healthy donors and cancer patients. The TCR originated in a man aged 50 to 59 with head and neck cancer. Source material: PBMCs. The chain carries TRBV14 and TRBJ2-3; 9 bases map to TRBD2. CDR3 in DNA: TGTGCCAGCAGCCACGTAGCGGGGGCTTCAGATACGCAGTATTTT. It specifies CASSHVAGASDTQYF.